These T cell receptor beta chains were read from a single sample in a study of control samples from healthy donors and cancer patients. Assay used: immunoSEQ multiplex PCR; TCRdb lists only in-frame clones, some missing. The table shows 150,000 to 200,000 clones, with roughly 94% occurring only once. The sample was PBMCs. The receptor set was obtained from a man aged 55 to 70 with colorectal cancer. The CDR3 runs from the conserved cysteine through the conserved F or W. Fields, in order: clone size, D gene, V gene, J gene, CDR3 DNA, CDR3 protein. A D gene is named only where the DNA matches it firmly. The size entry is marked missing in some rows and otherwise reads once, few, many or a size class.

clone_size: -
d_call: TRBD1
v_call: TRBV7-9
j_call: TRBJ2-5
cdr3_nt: TGTGCCAGCAGCTCTGACAGGGACCAAGAGACCCAGTACTTC
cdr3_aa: CASSSDRDQETQYF

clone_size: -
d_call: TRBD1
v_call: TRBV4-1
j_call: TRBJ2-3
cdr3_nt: TGCGCCAGCAGCCAAGATTCCGTACAGGGGCGGGTCACAGATACGCAGTATTTT
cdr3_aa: CASSQDSVQGRVTDTQYF

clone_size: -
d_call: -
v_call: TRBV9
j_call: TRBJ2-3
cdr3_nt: TGTGCCAGCAGCGTAGTGCCTAGCACAGATACGCAGTATTTT
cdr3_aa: CASSVVPSTDTQYF

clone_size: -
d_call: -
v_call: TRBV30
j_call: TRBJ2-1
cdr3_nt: TGTGCCTGGGCTCCCCAGGGAGGCAATGAGCAGTTCTTC
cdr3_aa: CAWAPQGGNEQFF

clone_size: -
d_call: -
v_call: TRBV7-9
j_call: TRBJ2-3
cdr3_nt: TGTGCCAGCAGCCCGGGGGAGCAGGAGAGTACGCAGTATTTT
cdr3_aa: CASSPGEQESTQYF

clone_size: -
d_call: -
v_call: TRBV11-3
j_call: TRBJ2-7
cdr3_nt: TGTGCCAGCAGCCTCACTTCGGACAGAACCTACGAGCAGTACTTC
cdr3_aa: CASSLTSDRTYEQYF

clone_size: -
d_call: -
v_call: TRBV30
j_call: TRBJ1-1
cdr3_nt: TGTGCCTGGAGTCTATCCCTAGCCCTCACTGAAGCTTTCTTT
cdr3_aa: CAWSLSLALTEAFF

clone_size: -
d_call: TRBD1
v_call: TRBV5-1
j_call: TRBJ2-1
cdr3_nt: TGCGCCAGCAGCCACTCCCCATCCGGGACAGTCTACAATGAGCAGTTCTTC
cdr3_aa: CASSHSPSGTVYNEQFF

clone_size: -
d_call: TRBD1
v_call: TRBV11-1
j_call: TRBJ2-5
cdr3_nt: TGTGCCAGCAGCCGGGACAGGGGCCAAGAGACCCAGTACTTC
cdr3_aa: CASSRDRGQETQYF

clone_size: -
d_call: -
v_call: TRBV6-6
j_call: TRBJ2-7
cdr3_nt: TGTGCCAGCAGTTACTTGGGGAACGAGCAGTACTTC
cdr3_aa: CASSYLGNEQYF

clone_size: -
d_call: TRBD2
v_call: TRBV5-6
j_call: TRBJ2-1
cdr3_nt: TGTGCCAGCAGCTTGTCCCGGACTAGCGGGGGAATTTTACAGTTCTTC
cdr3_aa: CASSLSRTSGGILQFF

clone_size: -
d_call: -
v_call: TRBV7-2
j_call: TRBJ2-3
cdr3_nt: TGTGCCAGCGGAGGAATTGGAGATACGCAGTATTTT
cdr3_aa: CASGGIGDTQYF

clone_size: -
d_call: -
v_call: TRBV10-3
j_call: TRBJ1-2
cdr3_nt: TGTGCCATCAGTGAACACAAAGAGGACGGCTACACCTTC
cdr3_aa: CAISEHKEDGYTF

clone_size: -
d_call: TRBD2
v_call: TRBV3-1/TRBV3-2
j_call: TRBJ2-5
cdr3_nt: TGTGCCAGCAGCCAAGAGCTAGCGGGGCCCCAAGAGACCCAGTACTTC
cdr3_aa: CASSQELAGPQETQYF

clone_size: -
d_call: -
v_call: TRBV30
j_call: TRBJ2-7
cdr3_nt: TGTGCCTGGAGTGTCGCCTACGAGCAGTACTTC
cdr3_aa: CAWSVAYEQYF

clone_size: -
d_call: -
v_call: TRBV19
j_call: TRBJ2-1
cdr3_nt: TGTGCCAGTAGTATAGGTCCCAGAAATGAGCAGTTCTTC
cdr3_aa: CASSIGPRNEQFF

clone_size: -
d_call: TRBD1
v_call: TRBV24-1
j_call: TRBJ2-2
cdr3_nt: TGTGCCACCAGTCCCCGGACAGGAAAAAACACCGGGGAGCTGTTTTTT
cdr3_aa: CATSPRTGKNTGELFF

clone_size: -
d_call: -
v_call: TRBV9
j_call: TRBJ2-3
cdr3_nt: TGTGCCAGCAGCAGTAGGACGGGCACAGATACGCAGTATTTT
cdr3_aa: CASSSRTGTDTQYF

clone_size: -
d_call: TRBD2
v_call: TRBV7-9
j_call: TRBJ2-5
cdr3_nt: TGTGCCAGCGGTTTGGCGGGGGGGGGAGAGACCCAGTACTTC
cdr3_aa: CASGLAGGGETQYF

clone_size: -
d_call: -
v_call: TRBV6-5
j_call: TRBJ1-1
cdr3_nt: TGTGCCAGCAGTCCCAGGGCCGGGGGGAAAGCTTTCTTT
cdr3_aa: CASSPRAGGKAFF

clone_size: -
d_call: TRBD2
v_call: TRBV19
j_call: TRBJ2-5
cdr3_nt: TGTGCCAGTAGTATTGACGAGCGGGGTGGGCAAGAGACCCAGTACTTC
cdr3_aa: CASSIDERGGQETQYF

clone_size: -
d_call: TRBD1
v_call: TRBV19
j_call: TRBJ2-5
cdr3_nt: TGTGCCAGTAGTAGCCACAGGGGAAAAGAGACCCAGTACTTC
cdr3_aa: CASSSHRGKETQYF

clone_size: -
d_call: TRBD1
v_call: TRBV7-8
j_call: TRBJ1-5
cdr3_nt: TGTGCCAGCAGCGCCGGGACAGGTGGAAGCAATCAGCCCCAGCATTTT
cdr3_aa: CASSAGTGGSNQPQHF

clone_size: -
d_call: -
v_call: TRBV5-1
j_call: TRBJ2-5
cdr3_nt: TGCGCCAGCAGCTTGGTGGAGACCCAGTACTTC
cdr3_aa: CASSLVETQYF

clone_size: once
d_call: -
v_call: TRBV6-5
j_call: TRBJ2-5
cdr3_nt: TGTGCCAGCAGTTACGGGGGCGGGGAGACCCAGTACTTC
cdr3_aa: CASSYGGGETQYF

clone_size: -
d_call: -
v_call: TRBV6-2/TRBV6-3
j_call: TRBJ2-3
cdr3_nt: TGTGCCAGCAGTTACGGTCGGGGAGACACAGATACGCAGTATTTT
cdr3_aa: CASSYGRGDTDTQYF

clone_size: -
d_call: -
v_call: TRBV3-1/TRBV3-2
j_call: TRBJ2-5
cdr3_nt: TGTGCCAGCAGCCAACTGAAAGAGACCCAGTACTTC
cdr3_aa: CASSQLKETQYF

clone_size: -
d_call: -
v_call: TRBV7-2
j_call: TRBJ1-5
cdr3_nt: TGTGCCAGCAGCTTACAGAGTAGGTCGCCCCAGCATTTT
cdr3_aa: CASSLQSRSPQHF

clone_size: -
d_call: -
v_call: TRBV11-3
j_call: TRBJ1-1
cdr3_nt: TGTGCCAGCAGCTTAGGGCCCCAGGGTCGGGCTTTCTTT
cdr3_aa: CASSLGPQGRAFF

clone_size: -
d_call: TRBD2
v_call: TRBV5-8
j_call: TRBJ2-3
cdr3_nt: TGTGCCAGCAGCTTGGGGCTAGCGGGGGGCGAATTCACAGATACGCAGTATTTT
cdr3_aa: CASSLGLAGGEFTDTQYF

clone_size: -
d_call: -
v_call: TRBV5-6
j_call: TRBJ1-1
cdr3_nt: TGTGCCAGCAGCTATGGGACCGACACTGAAGCTTTCTTT
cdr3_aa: CASSYGTDTEAFF

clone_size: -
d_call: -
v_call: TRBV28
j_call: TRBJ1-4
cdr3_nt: TGTGCCAGCAGCCTGCAGGGTAGTGAAAAACTGTTTTTT
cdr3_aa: CASSLQGSEKLFF

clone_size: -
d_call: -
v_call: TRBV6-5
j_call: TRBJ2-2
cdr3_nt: TGTGCCAGCAGTTACTTGGCCGGGGAGCTGTTTTTT
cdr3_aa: CASSYLAGELFF

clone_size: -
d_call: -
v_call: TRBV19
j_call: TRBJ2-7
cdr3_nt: TGTGCCAGTAGTGCGGGCCGAGGGCCCCCCTACGAGCAGTACTTC
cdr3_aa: CASSAGRGPPYEQYF

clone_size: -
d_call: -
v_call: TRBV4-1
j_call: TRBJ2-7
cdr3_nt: TGCGCCAGCAGCCAAGATTGGAAGGCTTATCGATACGAGCAGTACTTC
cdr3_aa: CASSQDWKAYRYEQYF

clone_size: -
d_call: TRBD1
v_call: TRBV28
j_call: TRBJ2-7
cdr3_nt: TGTGCCAGCAGTTTTCCATTTTCAGGACAGGGGTCCTCCTACGAGCAGTACTTC
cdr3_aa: CASSFPFSGQGSSYEQYF

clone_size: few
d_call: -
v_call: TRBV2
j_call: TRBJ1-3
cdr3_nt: TGTGCCAGCCGTGAGTCCGGAAACACCATATATTTT
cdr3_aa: CASRESGNTIYF

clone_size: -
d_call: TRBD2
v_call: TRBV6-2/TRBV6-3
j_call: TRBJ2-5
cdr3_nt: TGTGCCAGCAGTTACAGTTCAGCGGGGTTCTTCCAAGAGACCCAGTACTTC
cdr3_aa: CASSYSSAGFFQETQYF

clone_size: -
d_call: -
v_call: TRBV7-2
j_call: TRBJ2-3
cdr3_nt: TGTGCCAGCAGCTACAGGGCCCTCACAGATACGCAGTATTTT
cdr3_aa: CASSYRALTDTQYF

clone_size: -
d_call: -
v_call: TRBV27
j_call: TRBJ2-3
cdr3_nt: TGTGCCAGCAGTCTGCCGGCGGGGAGCACAGATACGCAGTATTTT
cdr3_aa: CASSLPAGSTDTQYF

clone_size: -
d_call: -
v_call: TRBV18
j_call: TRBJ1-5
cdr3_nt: TGTGCCAGCTCACAGGACAATCAGCCCCAGCATTTT
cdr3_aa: CASSQDNQPQHF

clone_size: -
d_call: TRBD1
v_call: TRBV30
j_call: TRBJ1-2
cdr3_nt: TGTGCCTGGAGGCGGGGACAGGGCCCCGGCATAACCTTC
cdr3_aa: CAWRRGQGPGITF